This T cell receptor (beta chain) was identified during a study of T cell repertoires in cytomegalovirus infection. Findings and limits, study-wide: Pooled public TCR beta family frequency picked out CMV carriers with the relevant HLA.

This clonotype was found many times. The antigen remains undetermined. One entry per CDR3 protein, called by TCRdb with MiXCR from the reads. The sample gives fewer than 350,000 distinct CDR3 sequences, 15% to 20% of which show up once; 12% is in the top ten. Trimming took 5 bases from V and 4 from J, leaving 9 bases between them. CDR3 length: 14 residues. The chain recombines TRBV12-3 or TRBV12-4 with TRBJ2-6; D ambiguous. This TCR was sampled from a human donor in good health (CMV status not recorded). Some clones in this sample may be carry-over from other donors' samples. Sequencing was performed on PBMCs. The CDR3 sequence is CASSPRAGANVLTF. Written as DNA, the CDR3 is TGTGCCAGCAGTCCACGCGCCGGGGCCAACGTCCTGACTTTC.